The sequence of this T cell receptor (beta chain) was determined in a study of tumour-infiltrating T cells in Burkitt lymphoma. Study information: The Burkitt lymphoma cohort spanned all epidemiological subtypes. Productive clonality predicted overall and progression-free survival. Study-wide points: Several public clonotypes recurred in numerous Burkitt lymphoma patients.

CDR3 length equals 12 residues. Germline values: CDR1 MNHEY, CDR2 SVGAGI. The J segment lost 5 bases and the V segment lost 7 bases, leaving 5 bases of the junction unmatched. Here immunoSEQ multiplex PCR was the method, and the copy in TCRdb shows in-frame clones only, minus some. The sample includes 43,000 or so clones, roughly 31% seen only once; the top ten take roughly 2.6%. This clone came up a few times. The antigen is not known. The sequenced sample was tumor tissue. The source of this sequence is a human donor with Burkitt lymphoma. The chain links TRBV6-5 to TRBJ2-7; 7 positions match TRBD2. CDR3 protein: CASTGGWDEQYF. In DNA, the CDR3 is TGTGCCAGCACCGGGGGGTGGGACGAGCAGTACTTC.